The T cell receptor (beta chain) described here comes from a study of T cells in Graves' hyperthyroidism and ophthalmopathy. It was considered stable Graves' hyperthyroidism when ophthalmopathy did not progress within 18 months. The TCR beta CDR3 regions underwent amplification using RNA transcripts as the source. First-round RT-PCR targeting the TCR CDR3 was performed with the HTBI primer set. TCRdb used MiXCR to reprocess the multiplex PCR reads, holding one entry per CDR3 protein. The sample lists some 180,000 distinct CDR3 sequences, around 16% occurring once. Study-wide results and limits: Most clonotypes expanded in thyroid above 0.001 were likewise present in blood.

Ten or more counts support this clonotype. Its antigen is still unknown. Germline V gene sequence: CDR1 DFQATT, CDR2 SNEGSKA (reference sequence). This CDR3 has 18 amino acids. With 1 base clipped from V and 10 bases from J, the junction kept 16 bases outside the gene matches. The TCR was taken from a woman aged 45-60 years with Graves' hyperthyroidism. The specimen was blood. The V call is TRBV20-1, the J call TRBJ2-1; 13 nucleotides line up with TRBD2. The CDR3 sequence: CSARAISGTSGIRGEQFF. CDR3 coding DNA: TGCAGTGCTAGAGCAATCTCCGGGACTAGCGGGATTCGAGGCGAGCAGTTCTTC.